This is a list of T cell receptor beta chains from one sample in a study of shared T cell receptors in the human thymus. Assay: immunoSEQ multiplex PCR; the TCRdb copy retains only in-frame clones and omits some. The repertoire holds 55,000 to 75,000 clones, with more than 90% as singletons. The sample consisted of thymocytes. The receptor source for this set is a human donor. Both conserved end residues are part of each CDR3. The order of the fields is CDR3 protein, V gene.

CDR3: CATSWTGAFEKLFF; V: TRBV19
CDR3: CASIKTEGGQETQYF; V: TRBV6-1
CDR3: CASLGPSFGELFF; V: TRBV27
CDR3: CASSIKSRELEETQYF; V: TRBV19
CDR3: CASSYSDRGRNSPLHF; V: TRBV6-5
CDR3: CASSSPSGAHNEQFF; V: TRBV7-9
CDR3: CASSQPRAFLLFF; V: TRBV4-1
CDR3: CASSSRDGENRYF; V: TRBV5-1
CDR3: CASSPQIAGGNYEQYF; V: TRBV11-2
CDR3: CASSEYPGQGVCQPQHF; V: TRBV6-1
CDR3: CASSPTRVHNSPLHF; V: TRBV7-2
CDR3: CASSKEGTGTNPPLTEAFF; V: TRBV7-9
CDR3: CATGFPGQGRYVTQMNEQFF; V: TRBV7-4
CDR3: CASTGETEAFF; V: TRBV6-1
CDR3: CASSQAYTTNTEAFF; V: TRBV11-2
CDR3: CASSLAGGAIQVRETQYF; V: TRBV5-1
CDR3: CASLSPMSSGNTIYF; V: TRBV4-2
CDR3: CASSSGLAILPACEQYF; V: TRBV5-1
CDR3: CASSRSGGYTF; V: TRBV5-1
CDR3: CSARQSYGYTF; V: TRBV20-1
CDR3: CASSLGCSYNEQFF; V: TRBV6-6
CDR3: CASSQARVSYNEQFF; V: TRBV5-6
CDR3: CASSRQDRESSYEQYF; V: TRBV28
CDR3: CSVKPGHKPYEQYF; V: TRBV29-1
CDR3: CASSPGLAVKNEQFF; V: TRBV14
CDR3: CASTSEVRQTYEQYF; V: TRBV5-1
CDR3: CASSPRNNEQFF; V: TRBV2
CDR3: CASSLQGAPNRMQETQYF; V: TRBV7-2
CDR3: CASSYKQGNQPQHF; V: TRBV28
CDR3: CARGIETGGRRVYGYTF; V: TRBV19
CDR3: CASSATYPGTLGGTGELFF; V: TRBV7-2
CDR3: CASSMSTAFYEQYF; V: TRBV19
CDR3: CASSLYPPSRGVLHEQYF; V: TRBV27
CDR3: CASSLDTGDAETQYF; V: TRBV11-3
CDR3: CASSLVTGEEAEKLFF; V: TRBV27
CDR3: CASSQKPEEHGELFF; V: TRBV23-1
CDR3: CASRTRYNQPQHF; V: TRBV10-2
CDR3: CASSTTPPSPGTGSGANVLTF; V: TRBV18
CDR3: CASSLAAGDGYTF; V: TRBV5-8
CDR3: CASSELVGDRGFQETQYF; V: TRBV25-1
CDR3: CASSRRTGGYEQYF; V: TRBV4-3
CDR3: CASSLPSGQRNTIYF; V: TRBV7-9
CDR3: CASSLRTGNNYGYTF; V: TRBV18